What follows is one TCR beta chain and its context. No antigen is known for it. Per-nucleotide qualities are absent, and no much larger clonotype sits a single base away. Taken from cysteine to phenylalanine, the CDR3 has 15 residues. Only CDR3 DNA remains: 45 bases, in frame from the first base. The germline V gene (reference sequence) yields SGHKS for CDR1 and YYEKEE for CDR2. V was cut back by 3 bases and J by 6 bases, leaving a gap of 16 bases between them. Library method: the immunoSEQ multiplex PCR assay. The multiplex PCR relied on a mix of 60 forward primers for TCR Vbeta segments and 13 reverse primers for TCR Jbeta segments. The CDR3 region of rearranged TCR beta genes was amplified from genomic DNA with a multiplex PCR assay. The Illumina HiSeq System was used to sequence the amplified TCR beta libraries as 87-base-pair reads. The paper's data handling went like this. Across the 670 or so repertoires, a later analysis counted 80 million or so unique TCR beta chains, roughly 11 million of which were shared by at least two donors. A nearest-neighbor algorithm error-corrected the raw reads and collapsed the reads into unique sequences, merging closely related sequences to remove PCR and sequencing errors. CDR3 sequences were aligned to IMGT reference sequences to assign V, D and J gene segments. For a sequence to be retained, a match of at least six nucleotides to both a V gene segment and a J gene segment was required. Rearrangements were classified as productive when the CDR3 lacked stop codons and remained in frame with V and J, and all other rearrangements were classified as non-productive. CDR3 was defined according to IMGT convention as the region running from the second conserved V-encoded cysteine to the conserved J-encoded phenylalanine. Sequences without an unambiguous match to a single V gene segment were excluded from the earlier analysis of about 600 of the donors. In an earlier analysis of 450 to 700 of the donors, V segments were called functional above 56.7% productive rearrangements and were called segregating when the between-donor standard deviation exceeded 5%. A statistical classification framework was built for diagnosing cytomegalovirus status from the catalog of TCR beta chain sequences. In a later analysis, TCR nucleotide sequences were compared against IMGT/GENE-DB human TR gene sequences so that V and J genes could be assigned. The TCRdist pipeline was used in a later analysis to assign CDR3 sequences and most-parsimonious VDJ recombination scenarios. In a later analysis, each TCR beta chain was defined by its CDR3 amino acid sequence together with its V-gene family, and reads without a unique V-gene family were excluded. To address suspected cross-contamination and a sequencing artifact, a later analysis removed 592 highly shared, low-generation-probability nucleotide sequences. A later analysis calculated a clonal expansion index for each public chain from normalized within-repertoire ranks of inferred template counts. In a later analysis, generation probabilities were computed using a VDJ recombination model fitted to out-of-frame rearrangements, and the results were checked against IGoR. A later analysis scored TCR-TCR, TCR-HLA and TCR-CMV co-occurrence with hypergeometric tests, applying a repertoire-size bias correction to TCR pairs. In a later analysis, false discovery rates were estimated by permuting HLA or CMV assignments 20 times. In a later analysis, co-occurring TCRs were grouped with DBSCAN, and TCRdist sequence similarity was added when clustering was performed within HLA-allele-positive subsets. Repertoires with fewer than 30,000 or more than 120,000 public chains were left out of co-occurrence clustering, as were five repertoires with anomalous nucleotide sharing. TCRdb re-hosts the immuneACCESS table, in-frame sequences only. Its copies lack some clones; in the studies checked, an unresolved V gene accounts for under half of them, and the cause for the rest is not known. V, J and clone size derive from that table, while D and trimming were established from the DNA sequence. The table for this sample lists 160,000 or so clones; approximately 81% of them were counted only once. The top ten hold more than 2% of the sample.

The cohort consisted of hundreds of healthy bone marrow donors. All cohort members were sampled while nominally healthy, although unrecorded immune exposures were likely present. The donor was CMV seronegative and belonged to the group of 350 or so seronegative cohort members. Each donor provided a peripheral blood sample, and peripheral blood mononuclear cells were used for TCR beta sequencing. Genomic DNA was extracted from the blood cell samples with the Qiagen DNeasy Blood Extraction Kit. These data are taken from a study of cytomegalovirus exposure and HLA in healthy donors (dated by TCRdb to 2017 to 2019). Background for the entire study: An earlier analysis of fewer than 750 of the donors reported approximately 300 Gb of sequence data and 95 million to 140 million unique TCR beta sequences obtained from around 190 million T cells. Approximately 330 gigabases of sequencing data and roughly 80 million unique TCR sequences made up an early release that covered approximately 700 HLA-typed donors. Of the 350 to 450 genotyped donors, 65% to 90% fell in the genetic ancestry cluster associated with self-reported Caucasian donors. The aim of the study was to test whether cataloging public T cell receptors could identify signatures of past pathogen exposure. The study used immunosequencing to profile the T cell repertoires of around 600 subjects and linked those repertoires to cytomegalovirus serostatus. In addition to the first cohort of about 650 subjects, a separate validation cohort of 120 different subjects was used. To predict cytomegalovirus infection status, the study combined high-throughput TCR immunosequencing, statistical association of individual TCRs with disease status, and machine learning. A later analysis re-examined previously published TCR beta repertoires from more than 650 donors and added high-resolution HLA genotyping to investigate patterns of TCR occurrence. The later analysis used no new phenotypic data to find candidate immune exposures, relying instead on TCR beta sequences and their occurrence across donors. In an earlier analysis of around 540 of the donors, high-throughput TCR beta sequencing was used to judge whether each TCR beta V gene segment behaved as functional or pseudogenic. Donor age, sex, ethnicity and CMV serostatus were compiled together with the repertoire data. Genome-wide SNP genotypes for about 60% of the roughly 670 donors were used in a later genetic analysis, which treated that subset as a discovery cohort. All discovery cohort repertoires had been generated using a single sequencing platform. Both class I and class II loci were covered by HLA typing, at four-digit resolution. The number of typed donors differed by locus: about 629-640 for A, B, C, DRB1 and DQB1; 500 to 550 for DQA1; about 600 for DPA1; and roughly 470 for DPB1. A handful of DR-DQ haplotypes were handled as single units for association and clustering because linkage in the cohort was strong. Among some 400 genotyped donors of the cohort, an average of roughly 230,000 unique TCR beta nucleotide sequences was sequenced per donor, of which about 18% were non-productive. The investigation overall reported the following: Roughly uniform sequencing depth across donors was assumed in presence/absence analyses, although this assumption may not hold. Correlated functional status among segregating V segments might reflect linkage disequilibrium, but an unknown experimental factor could not be ruled out. Some IMGT-functional V segments, including TRBV6-2 and TRBV6-3, could not be distinguished by the 87-base-pair reads and were therefore excluded. The authors suggested that the approach could potentially be extended to other disease states and immunological phenotypes. The study listed 170 or so TCR beta chains as associated with cytomegalovirus. When HLA alleles, especially DR and DQ, strongly co-occurred, TCR associations were difficult to assign to individual alleles. A later analysis found that HLA-associated TCR beta chains were more clonally expanded and had lower generation probabilities than equally common non-associated chains. Most TCR sequences were observed very rarely across donors, whereas some public TCRs were present in many individuals. A further reported finding was that TCR beta sequences accurately predicted the HLA-A and HLA-B alleles for most subjects in the first cohort. A later genetic analysis associated a missense DCLRE1C variant with V-gene and J-gene trimming of TCR beta chains, and an independent cohort replicated the association. An earlier analysis of some 560 of the donors showed that most TCR beta V segments appeared in productive rearrangements either about 87% or about 30% of the time, which broadly matched IMGT annotations. A few of the identified cytomegalovirus-associated TCR beta chains were confirmed in vitro to be specific for cytomegalovirus antigens. At a false discovery rate of 0.05, a later analysis linked 15,000 to 20,000 TCR beta sequences to specific HLA alleles. In a later analysis, most CMV-associated TCR beta chains were found to appear HLA-restricted, with HLA associations seemingly driven largely by CMV exposure. The cohort was sequenced for TCR beta chains only, and without alpha or paired-chain data the features that could be detected were limited. A later analysis reported that several top co-occurrence clusters appeared linked to parvovirus B19, influenza, CMV and Epstein-Barr virus. Because counts were too low, about 17 rarely observed V segments, including chromosome 9 orphons, were excluded from the earlier analysis of a few hundred of the donors. In a later analysis, the rate of TCR association differed among HLA loci, with DRB1 alleles having the most associated TCRs and HLA-C alleles having the fewest. Because HLA typing was unavailable for some donors at each locus, only the typed subset was used in association tests. For the cohort, immune exposure information was limited to CMV serostatus. A later genetic analysis reported fewer N-insertions in productive TCRs among donors in an Asian-associated ancestry cluster than the roughly 620-donor mean. A cluster of highly shared sequence variants was judged likely to represent a technical artifact of the sequencing pipeline. The classifier was reported to diagnose cytomegalovirus status with high specificity and sensitivity in both the original and validation cohorts.

The specimen was PBMCs. The clonotype comes from a woman under 30 in good health and CMV-seronegative. The chain was built from TRBV5-5 and TRBJ2-1; no confident D gene assignment can be made. The DNA sequence follows: TGTGCCAGCAGCTCCAAAGAGGATCCCTCCAATGAGCAGTTCTTC. Its product reads: CASSSKEDPSNEQFF.